This T cell receptor beta chain emerged from a study of shared T cell receptors in the human thymus. The germline V gene has CDR1 MNHEY and CDR2 SMNVEV (reference sequence). The V segment lost 10 bases and the J segment 5 bases; nucleotides outside the gene matches: 16. CDR3 length: 15 amino acids. Repertoires were generated with immunoSEQ multiplex PCR, while TCRdb's copy carries only in-frame clones and drops some. Among hundreds of thousands of clones listed, approximately 87% were seen once. The sample was also reused in another study, on human thymus T cells. From that report: Thymic tissue was derived from resections collected during corrective heart surgery. Seemingly biased V and J gene usage marked thymic and blood repertoires.

Sequenced sample: thymocytes. The receptor comes from a boy younger than two with a congenital heart defect. This chain connects TRBV27 to TRBJ2-7, with 8 bases lining up with TRBD1. CDR3 amino acids: CATTPPAQGAHEQYF. CDR3 nucleotides: TGTGCCACCACACCGCCTGCCCAGGGGGCGCACGAGCAGTACTTC.